The clone carrying this TCR beta chain appeared a single time. As yet, its antigen is unknown. The data were obtained in a study of shared clonotypes between healthy human individuals. Profiled with immunoSEQ multiplex PCR; TCRdb holds only in-frame clones, not every one. The sample includes some 2.3 million clones, 85% to 95% seen only once; the top ten take approximately 0.4%. Findings and caveats of the study: Expectations were that clonotype sharing among donors would be affected by sequencing depth. The sampled material consisted only of blood, and tissue repertoires are likely to differ. Generally, naive subsets (rather than memory subsets) showed larger estimated richness.

Donors, without exception, were Caucasian adults residing in Nashville, Tennessee. The receptor's source is a man between 18 and 35 years old in good health. Some clones in this sample may be carry-over from other donors' samples. The specimen sequenced was naive CD4+ T cells from PBMCs. Regarding subset: CD45RA+ positively selected.

The CDR3 reads CASSSGTVYNEQFF. CDR3 sequence (DNA): TGTGCCAGCAGTTCAGGGACAGTATACAATGAGCAGTTCTTC. The rearrangement links TRBV27 to TRBJ2-1; 7 bases align to TRBD1. Germline-derived CDR1 and CDR2 are MNHEY and SMNVEV (reference sequence). The CDR3 totals 14 residues. V was clipped by 4 bases and J by 4 bases; unmatched bases: 4.